What follows is one T cell receptor beta chain and its context. In this sample, this clonotype turned up many times. Its antigen is unknown. Per-base qualities were not stored, and no clone one base away is much larger. This specimen comes from a study of T cells after yellow fever vaccination (dated by TCRdb to the late 2010s). Background for the entire study: Libraries from fractions with low cell numbers were prepared with the SMART-Seq v4 Ultra Low Input RNA kit. To follow T-cell clones before and after both primary and booster YFV17D yellow fever vaccination, bulk TCR alpha and beta repertoires underwent longitudinal sequencing. Two healthy male donors made up the cohort, one aged 18 to 30 years and the other aged 30 to 40 years. Blood samples were taken at several timepoints before and after primary and secondary immunization, and bulk PBMC replicates and cell subsets were isolated.

Overall study results and their limits: A small share of clonotypes was detected in both CD4 and CD8 compartments, with the overlap likely arising from convergent recombination. Because the study included only a couple of donors, the extent to which the findings can be generalized is limited. Computational filtering was required because FACS-sorted repertoires could contain abundant contaminating clonotypes from the bulk population. The secondary T-cell response was weaker than the primary response but faster, peaking on day 5 instead of day 15. Most clones expanded after primary vaccination were re-detected after the booster (about 96% of CD4 and roughly 87% of CD8), suggesting broad memory maintenance.

Synthesis of TCR cDNA relied on 5'RACE template switching, a step that introduced a universal primer site along with unique molecular identifiers. Priming of cDNA synthesis was performed from both the TCR alpha and TCR beta constant segments. Library amplification used two PCR steps, and the second PCR step added sample barcodes and sequencing adapters. Sequencing of the libraries was done on either Illumina HiSeq 2500 (2x100 bp) or NovaSeq (2x150 bp). Per the original workflow: MIGEC handled demultiplexing of reads and collapsing into UMI consensus sequences, while MiXCR performed V(D)J alignment. Vaccine-responding clonotypes were defined with edgeR using replicate PBMC samples, requiring FDR below 0.01 and a log2 fold change above 5 up to day 15. Each bulk clonotype received a CD4 or CD8 identity based on whether the sequenced CD4 or CD8 repertoire contained that clonotype at higher abundance. TCRdb reanalyzed the raw reads on its own, using fastp at Q25 for trimming and MiXCR for clone calling, and kept in-frame beta chains. All rows with the same CDR3 protein become a single entry with the most common DNA and genes. V and J calls and clone size were set by TCRdb, not the authors. A total of hundreds of thousands of distinct CDR3 sequences appear in this sample, roughly a fifth of them only once. Roughly an eighth of the sample is held by the ten biggest clonotypes.

Measured from the cysteine to the phenylalanine, the CDR3 is 13 residues long. Only the CDR3 part of the read is kept: 39 bases, read in frame from the first base. The junction carries 4 bases between V and J, which are trimmed by 2 bases and 0 bases respectively. Looking up the germline V gene yields CDR1 SGHVS and CDR2 FNYEAQ. Taken with the paper, the label for treatment or condition translates to: live attenuated yellow fever vaccine strain. Two biological replicates of bulk PBMCs were collected at each blood-draw timepoint. PBMCs were isolated from peripheral blood using a standard Ficoll-Paque protocol. RNA was extracted with TriZol from bulk PBMCs, CD4 and CD8 fractions, and dextramer-positive and dextramer-negative fractions.

The receptor comes from a man aged 25 to 45 who received the YFV17D yellow fever vaccine. Specimen: PBMCs, collected 15 days after the yellow fever booster vaccination. Recombination connected TRBV7-6 to TRBJ1-1; no D segment can be confidently identified. The DNA is TGTGCCAGCAGCTTACAGATGAACACTGAAGCTTTCTTT. Its protein product is CASSLQMNTEAFF. This CDR3, with the reference TRBV7-6 and TRBJ1-1 proteins standing in past its ends, gives the full variable domain GAGVSQSPRYKVTKRGQDVALRCDPISGHVSLYWYRQALGQGPEFLTYFNYEAQQDKSGLPNDRFSAERPEGSISTLTIQRTEQRDSAMYRCASSLQMNTEAFFGQGTRLTVV.